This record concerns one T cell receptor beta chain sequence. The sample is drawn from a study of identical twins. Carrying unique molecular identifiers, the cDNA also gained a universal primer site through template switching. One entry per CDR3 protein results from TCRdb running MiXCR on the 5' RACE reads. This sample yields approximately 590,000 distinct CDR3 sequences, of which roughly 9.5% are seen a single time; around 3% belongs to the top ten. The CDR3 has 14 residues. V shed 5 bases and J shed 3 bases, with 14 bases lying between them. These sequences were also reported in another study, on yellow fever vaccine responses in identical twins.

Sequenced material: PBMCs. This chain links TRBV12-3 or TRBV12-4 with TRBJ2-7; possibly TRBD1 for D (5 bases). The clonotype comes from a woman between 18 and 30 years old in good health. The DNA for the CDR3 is TGTGCCAGCAGTGCAATAGGGGCCTTCTACGAGCAGTACTTC. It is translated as CASSAIGAFYEQYF.